This TCR beta chain was obtained from a study of T cell changes during pregnancy in multiple sclerosis. This table comes from immunoSEQ multiplex PCR, and its TCRdb copy is limited to in-frame clones, with some not included. This table has over 25,000 clones, around 93% appearing once. The starting material was CD4+ T cells from peripheral blood mononuclear cells, obtained in the second trimester of pregnancy. The source of this sequence is a female donor with multiple sclerosis, enrolled in a pregnancy study.

CDR3 sequence: CASSLRGSSRYYGYTF. CDR3 DNA sequence: TGTGCCAGCAGTTTGAGAGGGTCCTCAAGGTACTATGGCTACACCTTC. This chain links TRBV28 with TRBJ1-2; D not certain. Trimming pared 3 bases from V and 3 bases from J, leaving 17 bases between. Germline CDR1 reads MDHEN; CDR2 reads SYDVKM. The CDR3 contains 16 residues.